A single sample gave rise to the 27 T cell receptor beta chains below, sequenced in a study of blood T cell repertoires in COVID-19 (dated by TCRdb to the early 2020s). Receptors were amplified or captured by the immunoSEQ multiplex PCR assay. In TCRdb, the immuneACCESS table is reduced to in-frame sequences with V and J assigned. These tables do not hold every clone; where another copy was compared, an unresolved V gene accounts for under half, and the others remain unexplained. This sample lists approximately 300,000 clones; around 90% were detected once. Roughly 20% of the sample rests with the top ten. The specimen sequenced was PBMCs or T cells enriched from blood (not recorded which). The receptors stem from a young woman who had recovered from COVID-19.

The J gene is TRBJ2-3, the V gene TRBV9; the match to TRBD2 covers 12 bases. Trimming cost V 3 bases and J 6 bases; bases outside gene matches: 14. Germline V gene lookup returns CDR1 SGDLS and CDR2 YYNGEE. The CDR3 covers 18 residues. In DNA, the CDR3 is TGTGCCAGCAGCGCCACCACTAGCGGGGGGATTCTGGCGGATACGCAGTATTTT. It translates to CASSATTSGGILADTQYF.

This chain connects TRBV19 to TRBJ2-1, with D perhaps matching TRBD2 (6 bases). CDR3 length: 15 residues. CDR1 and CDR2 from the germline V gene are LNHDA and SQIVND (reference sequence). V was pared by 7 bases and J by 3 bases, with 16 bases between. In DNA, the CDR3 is TGTGCCAGTACCCCCGGTCTAGCGATCTACAATGAGCAGTTCTTC. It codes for CASTPGLAIYNEQFF.

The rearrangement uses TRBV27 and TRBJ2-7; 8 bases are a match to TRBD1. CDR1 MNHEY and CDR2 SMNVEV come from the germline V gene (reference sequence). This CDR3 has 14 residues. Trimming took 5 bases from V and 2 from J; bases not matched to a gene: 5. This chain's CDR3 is CASSRQGYTYEQYF. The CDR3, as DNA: TGTGCCAGCAGTAGACAGGGGTACACCTACGAGCAGTACTTC.

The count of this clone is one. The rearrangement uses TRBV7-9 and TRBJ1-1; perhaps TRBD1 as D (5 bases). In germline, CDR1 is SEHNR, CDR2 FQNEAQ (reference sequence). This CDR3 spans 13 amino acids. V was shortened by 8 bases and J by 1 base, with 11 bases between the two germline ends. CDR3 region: CASLHGGNTEAFF. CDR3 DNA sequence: TGTGCCAGCCTCCACGGGGGGAACACTGAAGCTTTCTTT.

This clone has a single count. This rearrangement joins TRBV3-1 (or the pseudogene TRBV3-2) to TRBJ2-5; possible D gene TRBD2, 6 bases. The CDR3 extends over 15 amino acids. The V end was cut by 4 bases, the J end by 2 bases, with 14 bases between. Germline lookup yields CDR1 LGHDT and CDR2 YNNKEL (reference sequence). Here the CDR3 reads CASSPQGLGQETQYF. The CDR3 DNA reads TGTGCCAGCAGCCCCCAGGGACTCGGGCAAGAGACCCAGTACTTC.

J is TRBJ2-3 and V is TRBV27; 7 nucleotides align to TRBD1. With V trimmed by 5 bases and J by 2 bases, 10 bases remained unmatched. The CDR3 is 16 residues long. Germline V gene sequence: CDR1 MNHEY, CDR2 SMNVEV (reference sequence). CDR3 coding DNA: TGTGCCAGCAGTCCCGGGGACAGTAGATACACAGATACGCAGTATTTT. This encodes CASSPGDSRYTDTQYF.

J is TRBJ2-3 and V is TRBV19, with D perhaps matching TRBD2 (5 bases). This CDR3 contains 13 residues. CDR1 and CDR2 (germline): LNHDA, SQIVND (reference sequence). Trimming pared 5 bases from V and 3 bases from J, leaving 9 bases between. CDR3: CASSARETDTQYF. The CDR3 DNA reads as TGTGCCAGTAGTGCCCGGGAAACAGATACGCAGTATTTT.

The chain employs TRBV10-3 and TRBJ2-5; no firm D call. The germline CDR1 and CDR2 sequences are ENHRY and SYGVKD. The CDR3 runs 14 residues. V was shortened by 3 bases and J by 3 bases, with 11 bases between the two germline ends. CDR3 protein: CAISETPAKETQYF. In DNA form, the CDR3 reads TGTGCCATCAGTGAAACACCAGCGAAAGAGACCCAGTACTTC.

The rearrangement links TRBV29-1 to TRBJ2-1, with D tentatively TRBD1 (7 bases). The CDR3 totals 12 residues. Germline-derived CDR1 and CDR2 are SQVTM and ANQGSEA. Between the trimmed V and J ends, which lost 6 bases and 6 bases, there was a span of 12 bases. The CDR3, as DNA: TGCAGCGTAATGCGGGACAGCAATGAGCAGTTCTTC. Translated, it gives CSVMRDSNEQFF.

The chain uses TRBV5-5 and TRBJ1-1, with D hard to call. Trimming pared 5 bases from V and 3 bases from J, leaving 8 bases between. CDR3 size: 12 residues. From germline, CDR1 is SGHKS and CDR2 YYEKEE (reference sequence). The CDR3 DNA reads TGTGCCAGCAGTTATGAGGACACTGAAGCTTTCTTT. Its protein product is CASSYEDTEAFF.

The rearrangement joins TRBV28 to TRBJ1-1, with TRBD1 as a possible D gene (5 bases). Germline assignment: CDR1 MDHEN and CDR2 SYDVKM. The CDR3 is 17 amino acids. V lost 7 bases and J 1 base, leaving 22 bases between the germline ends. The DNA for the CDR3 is TGTGCCAGCAATCCCCCCGGGGGGTCCCGGGGGAACACTGAAGCTTTCTTT. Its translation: CASNPPGGSRGNTEAFF.

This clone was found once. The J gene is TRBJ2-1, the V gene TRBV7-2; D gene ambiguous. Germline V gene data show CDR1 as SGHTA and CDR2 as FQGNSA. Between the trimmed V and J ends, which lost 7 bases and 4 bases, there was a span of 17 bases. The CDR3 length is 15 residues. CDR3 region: CASMASGLVYNEQFF. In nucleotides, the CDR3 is TGTGCCAGCATGGCCTCAGGTCTCGTGTACAATGAGCAGTTCTTC.

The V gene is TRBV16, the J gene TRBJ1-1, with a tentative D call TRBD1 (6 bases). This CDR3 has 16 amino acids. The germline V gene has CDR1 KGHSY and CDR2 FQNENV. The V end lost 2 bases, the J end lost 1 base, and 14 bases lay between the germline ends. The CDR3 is CASSQLPGQENTEAFF. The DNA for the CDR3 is TGTGCCAGCAGCCAACTTCCGGGACAAGAGAACACTGAAGCTTTCTTT. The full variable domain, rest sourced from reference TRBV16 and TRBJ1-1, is GEEVAQTPKHLVRGEGQKAKLYCAPIKGHSYVFWYQQVLKNEFKFLISFQNENVFDETGMPKERFSAKCLPNSPCSLEIQATKLEDSAVYFCASSQLPGQENTEAFFGQGTRLTVV.

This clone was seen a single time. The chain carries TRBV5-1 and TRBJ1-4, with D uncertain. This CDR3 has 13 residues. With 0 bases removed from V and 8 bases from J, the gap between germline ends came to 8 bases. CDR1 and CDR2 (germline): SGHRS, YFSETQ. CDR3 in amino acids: CASSLDFGEKLFF. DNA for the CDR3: TGCGCCAGCAGCTTGGACTTCGGGGAAAAACTGTTTTTT. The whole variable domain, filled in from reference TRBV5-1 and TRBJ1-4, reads KAGVTQTPRYLIKTRGQQVTLSCSPISGHRSVSWYQQTPGQGLQFLFEYFSETQRNKGNFPGRFSGRQFSNSRSEMNVSTLELGDSALYLCASSLDFGEKLFFGSGTQLSVL.

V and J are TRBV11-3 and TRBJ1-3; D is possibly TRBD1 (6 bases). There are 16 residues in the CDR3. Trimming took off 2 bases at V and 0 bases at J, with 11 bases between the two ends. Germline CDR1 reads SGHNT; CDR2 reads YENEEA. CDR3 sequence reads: CASSLSTGTSGNTIYF. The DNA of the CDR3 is TGTGCCAGCAGCTTAAGTACAGGGACCTCTGGAAACACCATATATTTT.

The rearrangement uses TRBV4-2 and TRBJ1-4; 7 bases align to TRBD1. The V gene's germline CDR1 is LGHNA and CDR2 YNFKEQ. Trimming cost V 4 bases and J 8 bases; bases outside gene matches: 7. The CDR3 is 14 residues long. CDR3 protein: CASSPSQQGEKLFF. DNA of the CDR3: TGTGCCAGCAGCCCCTCTCAACAGGGGGAAAAACTGTTTTTT.

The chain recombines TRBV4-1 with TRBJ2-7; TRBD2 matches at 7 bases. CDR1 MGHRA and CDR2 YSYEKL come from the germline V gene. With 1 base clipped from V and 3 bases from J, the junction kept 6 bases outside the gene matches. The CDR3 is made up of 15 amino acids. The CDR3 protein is CASSQVGGTNYEQYF. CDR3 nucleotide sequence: TGCGCCAGCAGCCAAGTCGGGGGGACTAACTACGAGCAGTACTTC.

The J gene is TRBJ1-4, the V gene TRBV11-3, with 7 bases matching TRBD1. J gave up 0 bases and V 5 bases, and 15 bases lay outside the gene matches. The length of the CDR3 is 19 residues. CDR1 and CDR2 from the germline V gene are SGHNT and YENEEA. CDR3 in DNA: TGTGCCAGCAGCCTTAGCTCCTACAGGGGACTTGCAACTAATGAAAAACTGTTTTTT. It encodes CASSLSSYRGLATNEKLFF.

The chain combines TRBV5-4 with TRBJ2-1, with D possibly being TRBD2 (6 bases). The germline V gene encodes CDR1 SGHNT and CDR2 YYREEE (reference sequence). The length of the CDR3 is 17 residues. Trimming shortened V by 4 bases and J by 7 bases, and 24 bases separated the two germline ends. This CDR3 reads CASSPGAGSGPRNEQFF. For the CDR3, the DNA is TGTGCCAGCAGCCCTGGAGCCGGTAGCGGCCCACGGAATGAGCAGTTCTTC.

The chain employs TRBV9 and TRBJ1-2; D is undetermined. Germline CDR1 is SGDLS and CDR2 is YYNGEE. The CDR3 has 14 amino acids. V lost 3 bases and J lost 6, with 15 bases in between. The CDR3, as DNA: TGTGCCAGCAGCGCTATGGGTTCAACTAATGGCTACACCTTC. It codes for CASSAMGSTNGYTF. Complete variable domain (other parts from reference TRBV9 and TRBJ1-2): DSGVTQTPKHLITATGQRVTLRCSPRSGDLSVYWYQQSLDQGLQFLIQYYNGEERAKGNILERFSAQQFPDLHSELNLSSLELGDSALYFCASSAMGSTNGYTFGSGTRLTVV.

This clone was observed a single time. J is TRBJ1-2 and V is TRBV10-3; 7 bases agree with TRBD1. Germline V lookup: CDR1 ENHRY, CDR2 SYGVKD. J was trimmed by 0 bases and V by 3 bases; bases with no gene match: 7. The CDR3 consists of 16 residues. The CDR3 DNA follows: TGTGCCATCAGTGACGGGGGACAGTTAGCTAACTATGGCTACACCTTC. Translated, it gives CAISDGGQLANYGYTF.

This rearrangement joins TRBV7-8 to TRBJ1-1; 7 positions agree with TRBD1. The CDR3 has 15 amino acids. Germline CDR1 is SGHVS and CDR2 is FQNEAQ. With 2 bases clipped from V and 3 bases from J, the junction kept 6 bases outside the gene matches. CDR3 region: CASSLNRGADTEAFF. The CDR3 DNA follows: TGTGCCAGCAGCTTAAACAGGGGCGCCGACACTGAAGCTTTCTTT.

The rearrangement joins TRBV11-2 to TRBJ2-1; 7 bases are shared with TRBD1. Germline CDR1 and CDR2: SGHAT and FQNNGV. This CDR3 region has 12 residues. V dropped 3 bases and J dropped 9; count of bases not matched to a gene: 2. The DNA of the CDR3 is TGTGCCAGCAGCTTTGGGACAGTTGAGCAGTTCTTC. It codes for CASSFGTVEQFF.

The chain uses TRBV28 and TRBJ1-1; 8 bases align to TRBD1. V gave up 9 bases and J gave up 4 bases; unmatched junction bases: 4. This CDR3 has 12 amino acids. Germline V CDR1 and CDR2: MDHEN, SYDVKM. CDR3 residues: CASLTGATEAFF. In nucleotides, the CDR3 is TGTGCCAGTTTGACAGGGGCCACTGAAGCTTTCTTT.

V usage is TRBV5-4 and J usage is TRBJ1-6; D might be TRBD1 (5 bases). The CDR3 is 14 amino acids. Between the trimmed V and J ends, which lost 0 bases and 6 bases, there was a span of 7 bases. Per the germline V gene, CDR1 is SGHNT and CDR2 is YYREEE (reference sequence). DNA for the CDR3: TGTGCCAGCAGCTTGGGGACAAGTAATTCACCCCTCCACTTT. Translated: CASSLGTSNSPLHF.

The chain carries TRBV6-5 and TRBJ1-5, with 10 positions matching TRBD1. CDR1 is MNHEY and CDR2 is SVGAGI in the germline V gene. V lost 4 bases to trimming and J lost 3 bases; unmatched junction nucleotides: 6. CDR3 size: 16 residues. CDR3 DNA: TGTGCCAGCAGTTCCACCGGGACAGGGGTCAATCAGCCCCAGCATTTT. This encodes CASSSTGTGVNQPQHF.

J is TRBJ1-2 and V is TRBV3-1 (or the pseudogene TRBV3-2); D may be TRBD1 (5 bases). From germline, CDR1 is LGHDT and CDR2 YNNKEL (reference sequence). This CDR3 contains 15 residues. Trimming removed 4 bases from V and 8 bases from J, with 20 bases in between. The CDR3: CASSLPGGGSIGYTF. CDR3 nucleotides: TGTGCCAGCAGCCTCCCCGGGGGGGGATCGATCGGCTACACCTTC.